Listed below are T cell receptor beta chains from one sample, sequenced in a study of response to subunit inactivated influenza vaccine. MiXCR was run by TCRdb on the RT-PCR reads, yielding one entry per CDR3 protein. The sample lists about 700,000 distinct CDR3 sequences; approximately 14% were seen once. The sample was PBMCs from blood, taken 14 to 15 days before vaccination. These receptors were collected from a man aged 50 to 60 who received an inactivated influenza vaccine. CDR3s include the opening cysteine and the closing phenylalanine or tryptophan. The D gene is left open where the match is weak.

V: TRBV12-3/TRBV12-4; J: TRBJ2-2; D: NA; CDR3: CASSLIRGTGELFF
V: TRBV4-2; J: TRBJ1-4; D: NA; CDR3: CASSQTGQPTNEKLFF
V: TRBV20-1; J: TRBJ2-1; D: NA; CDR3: CSAVQGGGLTYNEQFF
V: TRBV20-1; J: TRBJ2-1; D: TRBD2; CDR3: CSAKTSGGVSYNEQFF
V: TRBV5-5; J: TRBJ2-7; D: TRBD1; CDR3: CASSLEGAVSSYEQYF
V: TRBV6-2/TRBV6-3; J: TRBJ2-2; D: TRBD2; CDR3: CASSYLAGEANTGELFF
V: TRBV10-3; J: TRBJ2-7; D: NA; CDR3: CAITPDGSYEQYF
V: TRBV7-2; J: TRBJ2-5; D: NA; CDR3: CASSLSIGRQQETQYF
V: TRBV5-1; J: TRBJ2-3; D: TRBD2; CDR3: CASSTLPAGGADTQYF
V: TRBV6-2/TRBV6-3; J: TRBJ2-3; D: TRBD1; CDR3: CASSDRVGGGDTQYF
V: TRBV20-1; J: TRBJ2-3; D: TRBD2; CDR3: CSARVSGSLDTQYF
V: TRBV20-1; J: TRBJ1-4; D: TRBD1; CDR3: CSARVRQGDEKLFF
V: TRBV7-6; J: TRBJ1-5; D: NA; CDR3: CASSAYMGNQPQHF
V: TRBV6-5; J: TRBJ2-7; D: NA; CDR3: CASSYSRAETYEQYF
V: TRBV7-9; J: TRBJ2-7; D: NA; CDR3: CASSPSVRGLSYEQYF
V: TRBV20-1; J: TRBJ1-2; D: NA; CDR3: CSASIPGFHGYTF
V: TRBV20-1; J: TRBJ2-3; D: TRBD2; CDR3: CCARAVNGIAGSSTDTQYF
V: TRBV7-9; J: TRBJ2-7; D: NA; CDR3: CASTHQGGYPPYEQYF
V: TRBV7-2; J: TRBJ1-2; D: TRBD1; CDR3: CASRETPGQGGQGYTF
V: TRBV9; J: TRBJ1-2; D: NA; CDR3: CASSPLGGIDYGYTF
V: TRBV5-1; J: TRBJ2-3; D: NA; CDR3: CASSLDTTDTQYF
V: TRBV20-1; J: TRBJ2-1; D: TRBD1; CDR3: CRVRKGTGVMDEQFF
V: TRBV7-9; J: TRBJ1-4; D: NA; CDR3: CASSSAAANEKLFF
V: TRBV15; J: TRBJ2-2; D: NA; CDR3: CATSRDLDIGELFF
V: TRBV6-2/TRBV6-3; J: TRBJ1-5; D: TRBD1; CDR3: CASSRDRAYNQPQHF
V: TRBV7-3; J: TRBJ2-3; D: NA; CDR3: CASSRGGPDTQYF
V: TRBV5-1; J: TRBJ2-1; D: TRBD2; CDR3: CASSLATSGRFNEQFF
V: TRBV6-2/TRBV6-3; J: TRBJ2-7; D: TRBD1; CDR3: CASSYYSGTGGYEQYF
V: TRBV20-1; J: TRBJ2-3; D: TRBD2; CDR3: CSARDLAGELDTQYF
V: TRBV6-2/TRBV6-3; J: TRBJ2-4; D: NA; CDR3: CASSYAGPWDKNIQYF
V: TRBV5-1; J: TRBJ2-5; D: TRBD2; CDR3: CASNFGTSGGAPQETQYF
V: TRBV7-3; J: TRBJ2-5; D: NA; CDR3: CASSLSGTNQETQYF
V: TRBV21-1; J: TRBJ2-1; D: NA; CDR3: CASSKAGRGEQFF
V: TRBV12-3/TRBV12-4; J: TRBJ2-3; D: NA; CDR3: CASTTPGDHTDTQYF
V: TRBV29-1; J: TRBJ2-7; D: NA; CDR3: CSVGASAYEQYF
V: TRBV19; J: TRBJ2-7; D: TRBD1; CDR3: CASSLTGTTYEQYF
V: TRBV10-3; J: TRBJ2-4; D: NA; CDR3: CAISGPGPSNIQYF
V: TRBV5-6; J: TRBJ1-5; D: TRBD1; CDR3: CASSLFTGQVNNQPQHF
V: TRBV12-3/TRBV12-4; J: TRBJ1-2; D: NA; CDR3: CASSRDGAFLWLDTF
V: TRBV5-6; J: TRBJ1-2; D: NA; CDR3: CASSLGVAGDYGYTF
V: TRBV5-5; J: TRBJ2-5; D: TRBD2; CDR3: CASSFWTARGLAGGKYF